The clone carrying this T cell receptor (beta chain) was counted ten times or more. The antigen remains undetermined. The data were taken from a study of T cells in Graves' hyperthyroidism and ophthalmopathy. The study, taken as a whole, reports: Blood also carried most thyroid clonotypes expanded above 0.001.

Disease duration was under 3 months in the ophthalmopathy patients, who also had a Clinical Activity Score of at least 3 and a NOSPECS grade of at least 4. Diagnosing involved the use of clinical symptoms, serum thyroxine and TRAb, thyroid ultrasound and orbital computed tomography. Amplified TCR beta CDR3 regions came from RNA transcripts. TCR CDR3 regions were first amplified by RT-PCR with HTBI primers. Each CDR3 protein gets one entry after TCRdb re-called the multiplex PCR reads with MiXCR. There are 400,000 to 500,000 distinct CDR3 sequences in the sample; about 15% occur only once, and about 13% lies in the top ten. V lost 6 bases and J lost 7; bases outside the gene matches: 10. CDR3 length: 14 amino acids. Germline V gene sequence: CDR1 MNHEY, CDR2 SMNVEV (reference sequence).

The sequencing input was blood. The receptor's source is a man in his late teens or twenties with Graves' ophthalmopathy. This rearrangement joins TRBV27 to TRBJ2-7; TRBD2 aligns across 9 bases. The CDR3 nucleotides read TGTGCCAGCAGAGAGCGGGGGGCCGGGAGGGAGCAGTACTTC. Translated, it gives CASRERGAGREQYF.